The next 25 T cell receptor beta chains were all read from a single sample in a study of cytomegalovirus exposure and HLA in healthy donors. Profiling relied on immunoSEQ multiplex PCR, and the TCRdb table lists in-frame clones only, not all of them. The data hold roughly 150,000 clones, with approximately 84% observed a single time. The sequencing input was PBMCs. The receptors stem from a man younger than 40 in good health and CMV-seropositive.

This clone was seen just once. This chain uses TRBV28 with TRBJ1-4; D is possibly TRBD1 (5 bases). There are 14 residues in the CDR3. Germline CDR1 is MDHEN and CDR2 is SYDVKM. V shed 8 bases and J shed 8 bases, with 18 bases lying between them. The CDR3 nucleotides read TGTGCCAGCTCTATGGGAGGGGCGCAGGAAAAACTGTTTTTT. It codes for CASSMGGAQEKLFF. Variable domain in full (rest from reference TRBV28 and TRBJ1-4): DVKVTQSSRYLVKRTGEKVFLECVQDMDHENMFWYRQDPGLGLRLIYFSYDVKMKEKGDIPEGYSVSREKKERFSLILESASTNQTSMYLCASSMGGAQEKLFFGSGTQLSVL.

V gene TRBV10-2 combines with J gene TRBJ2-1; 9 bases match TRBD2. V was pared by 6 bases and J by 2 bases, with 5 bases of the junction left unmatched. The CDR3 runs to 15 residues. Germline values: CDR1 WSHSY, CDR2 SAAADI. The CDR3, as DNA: TGCGCCAGCAGAAATCTAGCGGGAACCTACAATGAGCAGTTCTTC. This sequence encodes CASRNLAGTYNEQFF.

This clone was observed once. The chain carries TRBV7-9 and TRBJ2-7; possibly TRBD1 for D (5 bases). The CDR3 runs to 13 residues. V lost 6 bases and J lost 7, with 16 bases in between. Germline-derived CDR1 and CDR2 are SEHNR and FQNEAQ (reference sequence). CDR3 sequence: CASRPDSSEEQYF. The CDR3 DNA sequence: TGTGCCAGCAGACCAGACAGTTCGGAAGAGCAGTACTTC.

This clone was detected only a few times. DNA of the CDR3: TGTGCCAGTAGTCCGGCTCGGACGGAGGATAACTATGGCTACACCTTC. It encodes CASSPARTEDNYGYTF. The chain is built from TRBV19 and TRBJ1-2; unclear D gene. The germline V gene encodes CDR1 LNHDA and CDR2 SQIVND (reference sequence). The CDR3 is made up of 16 amino acids. The germline V and J ends were trimmed by 5 bases and 1 base, with 17 bases remaining between them.

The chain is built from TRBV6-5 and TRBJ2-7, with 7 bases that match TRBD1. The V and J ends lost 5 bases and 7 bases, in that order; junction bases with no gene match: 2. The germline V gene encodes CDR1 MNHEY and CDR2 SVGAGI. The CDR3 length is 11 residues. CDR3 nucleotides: TGTGCCAGCAGTCAACAGGGGGAGCAGTACTTC. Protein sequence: CASSQQGEQYF.

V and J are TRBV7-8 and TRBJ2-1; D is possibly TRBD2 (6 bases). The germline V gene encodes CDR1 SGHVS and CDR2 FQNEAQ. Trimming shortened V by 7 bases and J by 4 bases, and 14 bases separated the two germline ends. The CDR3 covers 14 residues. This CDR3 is CASTRRGVYNEQFF. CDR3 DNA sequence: TGTGCCAGCACAAGGAGGGGAGTGTACAATGAGCAGTTCTTC. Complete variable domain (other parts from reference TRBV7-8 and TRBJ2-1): GAGVSQSPRYKVAKRGQDVALRCDPISGHVSLFWYQQALGQGPEFLTYFQNEAQLDKSGLPSDRFFAERPEGSVSTLKIQRTQQEDSAVYLCASTRRGVYNEQFFGPGTRLTVL.

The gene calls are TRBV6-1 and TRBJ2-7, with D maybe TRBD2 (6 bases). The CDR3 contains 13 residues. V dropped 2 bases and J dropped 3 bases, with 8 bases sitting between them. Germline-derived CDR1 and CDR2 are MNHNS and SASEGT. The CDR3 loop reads CASSEWGDYEQYF. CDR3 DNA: TGTGCCAGCAGTGAATGGGGGGACTACGAGCAGTACTTC.

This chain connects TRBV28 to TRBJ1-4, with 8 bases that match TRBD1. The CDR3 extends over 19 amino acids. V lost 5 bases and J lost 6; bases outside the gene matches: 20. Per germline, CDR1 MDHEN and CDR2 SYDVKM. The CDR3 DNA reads TGTGCCAGCAGTCCGATGCTGGGACAGGCATATTTGGGCGATGAAAAACTGTTTTTT. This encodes CASSPMLGQAYLGDEKLFF. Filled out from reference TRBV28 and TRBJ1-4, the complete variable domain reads DVKVTQSSRYLVKRTGEKVFLECVQDMDHENMFWYRQDPGLGLRLIYFSYDVKMKEKGDIPEGYSVSREKKERFSLILESASTNQTSMYLCASSPMLGQAYLGDEKLFFGSGTQLSVL.

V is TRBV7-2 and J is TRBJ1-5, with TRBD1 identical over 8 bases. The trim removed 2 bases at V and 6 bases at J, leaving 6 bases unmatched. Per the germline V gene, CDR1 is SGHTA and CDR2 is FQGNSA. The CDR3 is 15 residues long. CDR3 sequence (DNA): TGTGCCAGCAGCTTACGCACCCAGGGGGCTCAGCCCCAGCATTTT. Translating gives CASSLRTQGAQPQHF.

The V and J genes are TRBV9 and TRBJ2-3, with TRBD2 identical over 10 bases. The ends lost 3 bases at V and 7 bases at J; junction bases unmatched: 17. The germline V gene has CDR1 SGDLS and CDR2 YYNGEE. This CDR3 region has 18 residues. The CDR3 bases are TGTGCCAGCAGCGAAGAGCGGGGGGGCCTCCTCGGGACGAATACGCAGTATTTT. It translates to CASSEERGGLLGTNTQYF.

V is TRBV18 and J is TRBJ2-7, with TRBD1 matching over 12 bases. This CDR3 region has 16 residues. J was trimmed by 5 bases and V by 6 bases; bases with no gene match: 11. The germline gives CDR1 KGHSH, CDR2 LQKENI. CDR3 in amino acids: CASSYRDRGRVDEQYF. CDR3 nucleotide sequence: TGTGCCAGCTCCTACCGGGACAGGGGGCGCGTGGACGAGCAGTACTTC.

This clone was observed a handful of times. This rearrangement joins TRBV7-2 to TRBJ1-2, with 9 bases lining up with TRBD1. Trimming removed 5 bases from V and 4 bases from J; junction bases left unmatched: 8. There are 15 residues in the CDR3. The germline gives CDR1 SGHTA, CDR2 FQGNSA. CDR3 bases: TGTGCCAGCAGCACCAACAGGGGGCAAGGCTATGGCTACACCTTC. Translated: CASSTNRGQGYGYTF.

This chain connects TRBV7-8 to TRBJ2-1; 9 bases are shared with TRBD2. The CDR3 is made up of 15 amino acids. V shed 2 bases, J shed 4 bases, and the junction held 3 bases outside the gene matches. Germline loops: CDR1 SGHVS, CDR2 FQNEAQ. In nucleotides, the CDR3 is TGTGCCAGCAGCTTACAAGCGGGGGGTTACAATGAGCAGTTCTTC. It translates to CASSLQAGGYNEQFF.

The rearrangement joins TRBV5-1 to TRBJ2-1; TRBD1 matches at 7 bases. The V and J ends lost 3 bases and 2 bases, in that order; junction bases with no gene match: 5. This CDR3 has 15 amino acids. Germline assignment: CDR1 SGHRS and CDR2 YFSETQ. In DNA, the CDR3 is TGCGCCAGCAGCTCACGACAGGGAGCCTACAATGAGCAGTTCTTC. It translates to CASSSRQGAYNEQFF.

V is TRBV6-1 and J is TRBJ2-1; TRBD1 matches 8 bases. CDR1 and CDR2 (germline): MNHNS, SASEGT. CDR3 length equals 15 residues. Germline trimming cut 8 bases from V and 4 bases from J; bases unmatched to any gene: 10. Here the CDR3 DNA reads TGTGCCAGCCCGGGTGGGACAGGAGCTTACAATGAGCAGTTCTTC. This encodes CASPGGTGAYNEQFF.

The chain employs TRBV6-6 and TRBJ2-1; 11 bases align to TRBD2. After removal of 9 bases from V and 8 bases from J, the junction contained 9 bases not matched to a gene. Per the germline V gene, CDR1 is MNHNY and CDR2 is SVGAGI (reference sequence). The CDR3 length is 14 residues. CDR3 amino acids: CASRVAGGVDEQFF. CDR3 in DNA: TGTGCCAGTCGCGTAGCGGGAGGGGTTGATGAGCAGTTCTTC.

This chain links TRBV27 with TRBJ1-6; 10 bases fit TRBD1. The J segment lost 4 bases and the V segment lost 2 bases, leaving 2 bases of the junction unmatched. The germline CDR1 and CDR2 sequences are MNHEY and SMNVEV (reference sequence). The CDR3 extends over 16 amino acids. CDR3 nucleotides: TGTGCCAGCAGTTTAGGACAGGGGGAGTATAATTCACCCCTCCACTTT. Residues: CASSLGQGEYNSPLHF.

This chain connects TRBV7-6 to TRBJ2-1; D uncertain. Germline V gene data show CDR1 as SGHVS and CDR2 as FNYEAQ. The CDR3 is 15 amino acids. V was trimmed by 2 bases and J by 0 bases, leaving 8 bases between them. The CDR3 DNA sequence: TGTGCCAGCAGCTTAAGACATCCCTCCTACAATGAGCAGTTCTTC. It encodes CASSLRHPSYNEQFF.

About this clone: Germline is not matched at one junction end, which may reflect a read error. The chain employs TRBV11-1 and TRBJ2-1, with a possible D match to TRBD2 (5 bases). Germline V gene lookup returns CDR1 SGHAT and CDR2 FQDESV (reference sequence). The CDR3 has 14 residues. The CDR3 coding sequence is TGTGCCAGCAGCTTAAGGTCTGACTACGATGAGCAGTTCTTC. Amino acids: CASSLRSDYDEQFF.

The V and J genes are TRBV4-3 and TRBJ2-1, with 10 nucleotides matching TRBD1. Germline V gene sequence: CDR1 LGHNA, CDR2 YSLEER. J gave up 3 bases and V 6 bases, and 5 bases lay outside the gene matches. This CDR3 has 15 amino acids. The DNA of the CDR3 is TGCGCCAGCAGTGAAGGACAGGGGGGCTACAATGAGCAGTTCTTC. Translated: CASSEGQGGYNEQFF.

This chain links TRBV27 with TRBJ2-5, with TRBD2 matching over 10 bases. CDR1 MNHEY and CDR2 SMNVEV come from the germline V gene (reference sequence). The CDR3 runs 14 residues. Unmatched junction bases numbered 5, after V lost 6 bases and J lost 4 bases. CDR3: CASREAGGLETQYF. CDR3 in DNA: TGTGCCAGCAGGGAAGCGGGGGGGCTAGAGACCCAGTACTTC.

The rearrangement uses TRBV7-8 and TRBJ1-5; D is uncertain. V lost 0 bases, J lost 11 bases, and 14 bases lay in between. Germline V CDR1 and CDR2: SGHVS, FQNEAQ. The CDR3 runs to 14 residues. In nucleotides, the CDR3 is TGTGCCAGCAGCTTAGCGAGAGAACTATACGCCCAGCATTTT. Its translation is CASSLARELYAQHF. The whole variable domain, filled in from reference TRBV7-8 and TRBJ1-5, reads GAGVSQSPRYKVAKRGQDVALRCDPISGHVSLFWYQQALGQGPEFLTYFQNEAQLDKSGLPSDRFFAERPEGSVSTLKIQRTQQEDSAVYLCASSLARELYAQHFGDGTRLSIL.

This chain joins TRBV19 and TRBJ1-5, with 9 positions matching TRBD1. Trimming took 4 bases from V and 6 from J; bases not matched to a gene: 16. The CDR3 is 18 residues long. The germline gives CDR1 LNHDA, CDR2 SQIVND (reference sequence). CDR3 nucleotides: TGTGCCAGTAGTACCCATTACCGGGACAGGGCGTCGGGTCAGCCCCAGCATTTT. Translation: CASSTHYRDRASGQPQHF.

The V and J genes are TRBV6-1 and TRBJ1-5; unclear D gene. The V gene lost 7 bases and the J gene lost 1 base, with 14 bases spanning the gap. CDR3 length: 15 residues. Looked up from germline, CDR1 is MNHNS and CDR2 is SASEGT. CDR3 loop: CASNRRAESNQPQHF. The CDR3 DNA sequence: TGTGCCAGCAATCGGAGGGCCGAGAGCAATCAGCCCCAGCATTTT.

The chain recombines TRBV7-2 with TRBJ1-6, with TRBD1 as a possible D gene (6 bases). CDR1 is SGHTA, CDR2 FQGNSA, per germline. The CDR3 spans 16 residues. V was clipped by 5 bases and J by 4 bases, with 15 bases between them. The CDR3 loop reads CASSKGGVTYNSPLHF. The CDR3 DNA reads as TGTGCCAGCAGCAAGGGGGGGGTCACTTATAATTCACCCCTCCACTTT.